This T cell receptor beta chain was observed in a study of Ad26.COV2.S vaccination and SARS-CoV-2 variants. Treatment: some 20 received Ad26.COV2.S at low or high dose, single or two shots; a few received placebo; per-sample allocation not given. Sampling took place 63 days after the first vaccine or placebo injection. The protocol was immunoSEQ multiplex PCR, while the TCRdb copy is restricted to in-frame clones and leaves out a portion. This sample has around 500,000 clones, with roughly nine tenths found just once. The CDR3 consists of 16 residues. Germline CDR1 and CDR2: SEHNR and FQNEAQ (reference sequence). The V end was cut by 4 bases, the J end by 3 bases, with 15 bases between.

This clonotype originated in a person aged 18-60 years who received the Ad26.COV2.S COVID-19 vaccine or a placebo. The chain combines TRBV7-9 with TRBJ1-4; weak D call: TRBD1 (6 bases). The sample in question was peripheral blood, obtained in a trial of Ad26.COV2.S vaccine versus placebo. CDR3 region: CASSYLGGQANEKLFF. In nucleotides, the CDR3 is TGTGCCAGCAGCTACTTAGGGGGGCAGGCTAATGAAAAACTGTTTTTT.